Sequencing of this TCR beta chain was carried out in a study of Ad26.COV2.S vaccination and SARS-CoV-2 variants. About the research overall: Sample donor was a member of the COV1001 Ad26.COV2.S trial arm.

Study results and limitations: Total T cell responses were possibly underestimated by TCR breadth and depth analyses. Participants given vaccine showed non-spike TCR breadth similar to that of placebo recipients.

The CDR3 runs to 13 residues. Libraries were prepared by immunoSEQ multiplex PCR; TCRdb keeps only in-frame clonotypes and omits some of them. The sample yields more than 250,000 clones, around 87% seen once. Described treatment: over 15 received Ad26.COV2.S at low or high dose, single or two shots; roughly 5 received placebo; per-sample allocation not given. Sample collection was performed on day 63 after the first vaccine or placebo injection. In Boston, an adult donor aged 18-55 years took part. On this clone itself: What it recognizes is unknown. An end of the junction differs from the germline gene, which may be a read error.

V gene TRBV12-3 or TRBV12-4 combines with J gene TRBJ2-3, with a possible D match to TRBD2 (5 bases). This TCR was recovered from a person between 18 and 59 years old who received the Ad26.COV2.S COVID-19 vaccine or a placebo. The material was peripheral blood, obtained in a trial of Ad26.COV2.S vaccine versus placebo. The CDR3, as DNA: TGTGCCAGCAGTTTGCGGCCCTGGTTGCTAGCCCCTTTT. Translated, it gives CASSLRPWLLAPF.